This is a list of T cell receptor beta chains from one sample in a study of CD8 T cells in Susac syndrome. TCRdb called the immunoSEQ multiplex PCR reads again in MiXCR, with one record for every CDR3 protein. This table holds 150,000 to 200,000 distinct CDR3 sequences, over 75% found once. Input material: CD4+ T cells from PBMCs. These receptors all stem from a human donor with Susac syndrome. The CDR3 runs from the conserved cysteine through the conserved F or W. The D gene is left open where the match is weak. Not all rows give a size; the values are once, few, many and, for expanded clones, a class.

TGTGCCAGCAGCCAAGGGGCGGGCCCCACCGGGGAGCTGTTTTTT CASSQGAGPTGELFF 15 . TRBJ2-2 TRBV3-1 .
TGCGCCAGCAGTGCGACGGACAGGAACACTGAAGCTTTCTTT CASSATDRNTEAFF 14 . TRBJ1-1 TRBV10-1 .
TGTGCCAGCAGTATCGGGCCTATCGGGACCGGGGAGCTGTTTTTT CASSIGPIGTGELFF 15 . TRBJ2-2 TRBV6-2/TRBV6-3 .
TGCAGTGCCAACGACGTTTTAGCGGGAGTTTTAGATACGCAGTATTTT CSANDVLAGVLDTQYF 16 TRBD2 TRBJ2-3 TRBV20-1 .
TGTGCCAGCATGCGAGGATCTGGAAACACCATATATTTT CASMRGSGNTIYF 13 . TRBJ1-3 TRBV28 once
TGTGCCAGTAAAAGGACAGGGGACTACAATGAGCAGTTCTTC CASKRTGDYNEQFF 14 TRBD1 TRBJ2-1 TRBV19 .
TGTGCCAGCAGTTTCGAGGGACAGCTTTTCGAGCAGTACTTC CASSFEGQLFEQYF 14 TRBD1 TRBJ2-7 TRBV12-3/TRBV12-4 few
TGCAGTGCTAGAGGACAGGGGCGAAACATTCAGTACTTC CSARGQGRNIQYF 13 TRBD1 TRBJ2-4 TRBV20-1 .
TGTGCCAGCAGTCCCAAATCAGGGAAATCGGGAAACACCATATATTTT CASSPKSGKSGNTIYF 16 . TRBJ1-3 TRBV27 .
TGTGCCAGCAGCTTTGGGCGACTCTCCTACAATGAGCAGTTCTTC CASSFGRLSYNEQFF 15 . TRBJ2-1 TRBV5-4 .
TGTGCCAGTAGTATACCTGGAAACACCATATATTTT CASSIPGNTIYF 12 . TRBJ1-3 TRBV19 once
TGTGCCAGCAGCCTGAGTTGGGACACTGAAGCTTTCTTT CASSLSWDTEAFF 13 . TRBJ1-1 TRBV14 .
TGCAGTGCTACAACAGGGGGCGCGGACACTGAAGCTTTCTTT CSATTGGADTEAFF 14 TRBD1 TRBJ1-1 TRBV20-1 .
TGTGCCAGCAGCCAGGGGGAGAACTATGGCTACACCTTC CASSQGENYGYTF 13 TRBD1 TRBJ1-2 TRBV7-9 .
TGTGCCAGTAACCCGGGACAGGGCCCCTATGGCTACACCTTC CASNPGQGPYGYTF 14 TRBD1 TRBJ1-2 TRBV19 .
TGTGCCAGCAGACAACAGGGTAGCACAGATACGCAGTATTTT CASRQQGSTDTQYF 14 . TRBJ2-3 TRBV2 .
TGTGCCTGGAGACCGGGGACAACTAATGAAAAACTGTTTTTT CAWRPGTTNEKLFF 14 . TRBJ1-4 TRBV30 .
TGTGCCAGCAGTAAACAGGGGAATCAGCCCCAGCATTTT CASSKQGNQPQHF 13 TRBD1 TRBJ1-5 TRBV2 once
TGCAGCTATTTGACAGGCGGAGAGACCCAGTACTTC CSYLTGGETQYF 12 . TRBJ2-5 TRBV29-1 .
TGTGCCATCAGTGCCTCGGGGACAGCAAACCTTAGGTCTGGAAACACCATATATTTT CAISASGTANLRSGNTIYF 19 TRBD1 TRBJ1-3 TRBV10-3 .
TGTGCCAGCAGCTTCGGGACTAGCGCAGATACGCAGTATTTT CASSFGTSADTQYF 14 TRBD2 TRBJ2-3 TRBV7-9 .
TGTGCCAGCAGCTTGGCCGGGACAGACAACTATGGCTACACCTTC CASSLAGTDNYGYTF 15 TRBD1 TRBJ1-2 TRBV7-2 few
TGTGCCAGCAGGGGACAGTCGGAAGGAAAACTGTTTTTT CASRGQSEGKLFF 13 TRBD1 TRBJ1-4 TRBV2 .
TGTGCCAGCAGCCCGAGGGAATACAATGAGCAGTTCTTC CASSPREYNEQFF 13 . TRBJ2-1 TRBV4-2 .
TGCAGCGTTGACGGGACTAGCACAGATACGCAGTATTTT CSVDGTSTDTQYF 13 . TRBJ2-3 TRBV29-1 .
TGTGCCTGGAGCGGTTTATTTTGGGGCTACACCTTC CAWSGLFWGYTF 12 . TRBJ1-2 TRBV30 .
TGTGCCAGCAGCGATCGGACAGGGGGCCTGGGATCACCCCTCCACTTT CASSDRTGGLGSPLHF 16 TRBD1 TRBJ1-6 TRBV9 .
TGCAGCGTTGTGGTCCATGAGCAGTTCTTC CSVVVHEQFF 10 . TRBJ2-1 TRBV29-1 .
TGTGCCAGCAGCCAAGGACGAATTCCTAACAATGAGCAGTTCTTC CASSQGRIPNNEQFF 15 . TRBJ2-1 TRBV4-2 .
TGTGCCAGTAGTACACAGGAACGGGCTGGCTACACCTTC CASSTQERAGYTF 13 . TRBJ1-2 TRBV19 .
TGTGCCAGCAGTAACCCCAGCGGCCCTTCCTACAATGAGCAGTTCTTC CASSNPSGPSYNEQFF 16 . TRBJ2-1 TRBV7-2 once
TGTGCCAGCAGCCCGCGGCAAGGGCTTACCTACGAGCAGTACTTC CASSPRQGLTYEQYF 15 . TRBJ2-7 TRBV7-9 once
TGTGCCAGCGACGCCCCGACAACAGGGAATCAGCCCCAGCATTTT CASDAPTTGNQPQHF 15 . TRBJ1-5 TRBV28 .